Following are 3 T cell receptor beta chains from one sample sequenced in a study of blood T cell repertoires in COVID-19. The data were produced by immunoSEQ multiplex PCR, yet TCRdb's version contains in-frame clones alone and is incomplete. The sample has roughly 250,000 clones, approximately 79% seen once. Sequenced input: peripheral blood. These TCRs come from a woman aged 40 to 55 with active or convalescent COVID-19.

The chain combines TRBV19 with TRBJ1-1, with 8 bases identical to TRBD1. J gave up 7 bases and V 5 bases, and 9 bases lay outside the gene matches. Per the germline V gene, CDR1 is LNHDA and CDR2 is SQIVND (reference sequence). This CDR3 contains 14 residues. CDR3 sequence reads: CASSPGTGRIEAFF. The CDR3 region has the DNA TGTGCCAGTAGTCCTGGGACAGGCCGAATTGAAGCTTTCTTT.

The chain recombines TRBV6-6 with TRBJ2-7, with D possibly matching TRBD1 (6 bases). Germline-derived CDR1 and CDR2 are MNHNY and SVGAGI (reference sequence). CDR3 length: 14 residues. With 5 bases removed from V and 5 bases from J, the gap between germline ends came to 16 bases. The CDR3 region is CASSPQRQANEQYF. For the CDR3, the DNA is TGTGCCAGCAGTCCCCAGCGACAGGCAAACGAGCAGTACTTC.

The V gene is TRBV4-2, the J gene TRBJ1-1; D call uncertain. Looked up from germline, CDR1 is LGHNA and CDR2 is YNFKEQ. V lost 4 bases, J lost 1 base, and 10 bases lay in between. The CDR3 is made up of 14 amino acids. The CDR3: CASSLKYKNTEAFF. The CDR3 nucleotides are TGTGCCAGCAGCCTAAAATACAAGAACACTGAAGCTTTCTTT.